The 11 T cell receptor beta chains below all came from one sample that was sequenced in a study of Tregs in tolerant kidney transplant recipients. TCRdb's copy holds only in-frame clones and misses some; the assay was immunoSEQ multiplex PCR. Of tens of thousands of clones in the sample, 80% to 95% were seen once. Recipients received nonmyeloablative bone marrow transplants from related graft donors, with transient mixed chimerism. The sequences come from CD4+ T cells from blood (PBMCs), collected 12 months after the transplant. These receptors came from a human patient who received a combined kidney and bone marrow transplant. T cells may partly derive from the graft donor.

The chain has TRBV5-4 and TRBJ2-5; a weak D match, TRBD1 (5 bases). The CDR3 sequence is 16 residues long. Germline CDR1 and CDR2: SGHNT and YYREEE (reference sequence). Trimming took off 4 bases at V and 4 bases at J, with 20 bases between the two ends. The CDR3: CASSRDSSRPLETQYF. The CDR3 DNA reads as TGTGCCAGCAGCCGAGACAGTTCTCGTCCCCTAGAGACCCAGTACTTC.

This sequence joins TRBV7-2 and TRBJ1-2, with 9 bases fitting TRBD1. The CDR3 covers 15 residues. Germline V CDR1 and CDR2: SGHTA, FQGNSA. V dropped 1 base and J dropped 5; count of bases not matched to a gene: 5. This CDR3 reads CASSLGTGERYGYTF. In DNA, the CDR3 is TGTGCCAGCAGCTTAGGGACAGGGGAACGGTATGGCTACACCTTC.

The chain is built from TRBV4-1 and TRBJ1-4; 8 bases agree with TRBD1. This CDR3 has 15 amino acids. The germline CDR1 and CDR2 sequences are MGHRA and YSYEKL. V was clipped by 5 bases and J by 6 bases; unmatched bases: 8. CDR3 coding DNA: TGCGCCAGCAGCGCACAACAGGGGGGGTATGAAAAACTGTTTTTT. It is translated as CASSAQQGGYEKLFF.

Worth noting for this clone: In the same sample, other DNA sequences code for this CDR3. The CDR3 nucleotides read TGTGCCAGCAGCTTAGGGCTAGCGGGAGGGACAGATACGCAGTATTTT. Residues: CASSLGLAGGTDTQYF. The chain couples TRBV7-2 to TRBJ2-3, with 12 bases aligning to TRBD2. V was clipped by 1 base and J by 3 bases; unmatched bases: 2. The CDR3 runs 16 residues. Germline values: CDR1 SGHTA, CDR2 FQGNSA.

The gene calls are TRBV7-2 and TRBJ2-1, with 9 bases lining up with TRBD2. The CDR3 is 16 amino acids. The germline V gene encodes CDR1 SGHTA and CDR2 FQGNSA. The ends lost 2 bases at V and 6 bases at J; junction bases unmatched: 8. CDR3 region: CASSLMMASGINEQFF. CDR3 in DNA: TGTGCCAGCAGCTTAATGATGGCTAGCGGGATCAATGAGCAGTTCTTC.

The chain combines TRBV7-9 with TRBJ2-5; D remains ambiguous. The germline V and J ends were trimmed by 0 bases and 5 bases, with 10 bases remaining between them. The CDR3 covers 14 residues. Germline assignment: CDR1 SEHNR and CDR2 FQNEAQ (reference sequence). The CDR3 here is CASSLAVQSETQYF. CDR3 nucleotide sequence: TGTGCCAGCAGCTTAGCGGTACAATCGGAGACCCAGTACTTC.

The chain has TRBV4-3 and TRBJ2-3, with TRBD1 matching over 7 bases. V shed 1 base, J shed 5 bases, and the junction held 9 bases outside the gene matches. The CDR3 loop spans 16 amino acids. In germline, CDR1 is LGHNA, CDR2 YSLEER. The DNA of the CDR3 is TGCGCCAGCAGCCAAGGGGCAAAGGGGGCGCGAGATACGCAGTATTTT. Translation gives CASSQGAKGARDTQYF.

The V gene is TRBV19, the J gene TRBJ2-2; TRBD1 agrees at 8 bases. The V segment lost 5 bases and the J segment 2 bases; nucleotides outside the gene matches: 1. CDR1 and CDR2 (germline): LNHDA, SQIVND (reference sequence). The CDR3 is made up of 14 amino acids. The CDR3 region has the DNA TGTGCCAGTAGTGGGACAGGAAACACCGGGGAGCTGTTTTTT. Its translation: CASSGTGNTGELFF.

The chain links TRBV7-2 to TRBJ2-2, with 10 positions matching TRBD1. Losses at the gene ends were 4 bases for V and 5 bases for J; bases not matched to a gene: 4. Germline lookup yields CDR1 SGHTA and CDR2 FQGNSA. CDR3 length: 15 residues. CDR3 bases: TGTGCCAGCAGCTGGACAGGGGGAATGACCGGGGAGCTGTTTTTT. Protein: CASSWTGGMTGELFF.

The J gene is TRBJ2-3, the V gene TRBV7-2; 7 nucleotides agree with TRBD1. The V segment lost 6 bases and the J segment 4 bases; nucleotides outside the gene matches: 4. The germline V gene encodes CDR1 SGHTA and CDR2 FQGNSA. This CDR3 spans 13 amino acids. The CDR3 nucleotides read TGTGCCAGCAGGAGACAGGGCCCAGATACGCAGTATTTT. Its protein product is CASRRQGPDTQYF. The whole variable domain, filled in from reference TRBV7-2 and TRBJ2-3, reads GAGVSQSPSNKVTEKGKDVELRCDPISGHTALYWYRQSLGQGLEFLIYFQGNSAPDKSGLPSDRFSAERTGGSVSTLTIQRTQQEDSAVYLCASRRQGPDTQYFGPGTRLTVL.

The CDR3 DNA follows: TGCGCCAGCAGCCCATTCGACAGGGCTCTCAGCAATGAGCAGTTCTTC. Protein: CASSPFDRALSNEQFF. This chain connects TRBV4-1 to TRBJ2-1, with 7 bases aligning to TRBD1. CDR1 is MGHRA and CDR2 is YSYEKL in the germline V gene. The CDR3 consists of 16 residues. V lost 4 bases, J lost 6 bases, and 12 bases stayed unmatched.